These 13 T cell receptor beta chains originate from one sample sequenced in a study of control samples from healthy donors and cancer patients. Method: immunoSEQ multiplex PCR; TCRdb's copy keeps in-frame clones and lacks some. The data contain around 70,000 clones, about 94% of them singletons. The sequenced material came from blood. The receptors stem from a woman aged 30 to 39 in good health.

The chain joins TRBV18 to TRBJ1-1; D ambiguous. V gave up 5 bases and J gave up 7 bases, with 14 bases separating them. Germline V gene lookup returns CDR1 KGHSH and CDR2 LQKENI. There are 13 residues in the CDR3. CDR3 sequence: CASSGSKEREAFF. In nucleotides, the CDR3 is TGTGCCAGCTCAGGATCGAAGGAGCGTGAAGCTTTCTTT.

The V call is TRBV11-2, the J call TRBJ2-5, with D perhaps TRBD1 or TRBD2 (5 bases each). The V gene lost 8 bases and the J gene lost 1 base, with 20 bases spanning the gap. The CDR3 has 16 amino acids. Per germline, CDR1 SGHAT and CDR2 FQNNGV. CDR3 nucleotide sequence: TGTGCCAGCGTACTGGGGAGTGGGGCCCTCCAAGAGACCCAGTACTTC. Amino acids: CASVLGSGALQETQYF. The entire variable domain, with the rest obtained from reference TRBV11-2 and TRBJ2-5, is as follows: EAGVAQSPRYKIIEKRQSVAFWCNPISGHATLYWYQQILGQGPKLLIQFQNNGVVDDSQLPKDRFSAERLKGVDSTLKIQPAKLEDSAVYLCASVLGSGALQETQYFGPGTRLLVL.

The genes are TRBV11-2 and TRBJ2-4, with D perhaps matching TRBD2 (6 bases). CDR3 length: 15 amino acids. Germline-derived CDR1 and CDR2 are SGHAT and FQNNGV. V dropped 1 base and J dropped 7 bases, with 14 bases sitting between them. The DNA for the CDR3 is TGTGCCAGCAGCTTAGTAGTTTCGGGGGACAACATTCAGTACTTC. Translating it yields CASSLVVSGDNIQYF.

V gene TRBV28 combines with J gene TRBJ2-7; D may be TRBD1 (6 bases). CDR1 MDHEN and CDR2 SYDVKM come from the germline V gene. The CDR3 runs to 13 residues. Trimming left V 2 bases short and J 3 bases short, with 8 bases between. The CDR3: CASSLPDSYEQYF. The CDR3 nucleotides read TGTGCCAGCAGTTTACCGGACAGCTACGAGCAGTACTTC.

The chain uses TRBV5-1 and TRBJ2-1; D call uncertain. The CDR3 length is 14 residues. V lost 5 bases, J lost 4 bases, and 13 bases lay in between. The germline gives CDR1 SGHRS, CDR2 YFSETQ. The CDR3 DNA reads TGCGCCAGCAGGCCTGGCGACACGTACAATGAGCAGTTCTTC. Encoded protein: CASRPGDTYNEQFF.

The CDR3 DNA is TGTGCCAGCAACAGACAGGGGACCGGGGAGCTGTTTTTT. It specifies CASNRQGTGELFF. The chain has TRBV11-2 and TRBJ2-2; 8 bases agree with TRBD1. Germline V gene sequence: CDR1 SGHAT, CDR2 FQNNGV. With 7 bases clipped from V and 5 bases from J, the junction kept 3 bases outside the gene matches. The CDR3 sequence is 13 residues long.

CDR3 region: CSVRWQGQNTQYF. The CDR3 coding sequence is TGCAGCGTTCGGTGGCAGGGCCAGAATACGCAGTATTTT. The chain employs TRBV29-1 and TRBJ2-3; the D gene is possibly TRBD1 (5 bases). This CDR3 is built from 13 residues. Trimming pared 5 bases from V and 7 bases from J, leaving 16 bases between. Germline CDR1 and CDR2: SQVTM and ANQGSEA.

The V call is TRBV5-4, the J call TRBJ2-3, with 9 bases that match TRBD2. The CDR3 is 17 amino acids. Per the germline V gene, CDR1 is SGHNT and CDR2 is YYREEE (reference sequence). With 3 bases clipped from V and 1 base from J, the junction kept 9 bases outside the gene matches. CDR3 sequence (DNA): TGTGCCAGCAGCTCGAAGGTCATAGCGGGGGGCACAGATACGCAGTATTTT. It translates to CASSSKVIAGGTDTQYF.

The chain recombines TRBV19 with TRBJ1-1, with 8 bases aligning to TRBD1. The trim removed 0 bases at V and 1 base at J, leaving 1 base unmatched. The CDR3 is made up of 15 amino acids. The germline CDR1 and CDR2 sequences are LNHDA and SQIVND (reference sequence). CDR3 in amino acids: CASSIEGTGNTEAFF. CDR3 nucleotides: TGTGCCAGTAGTATAGAAGGGACAGGGAACACTGAAGCTTTCTTT.

The chain has TRBV29-1 and TRBJ2-5; the D is unclear. V lost 8 bases to trimming and J lost 4 bases, with 11 bases between them. CDR1 is SQVTM and CDR2 is ANQGSEA in the germline V gene. The CDR3 sequence is 11 residues long. The CDR3, as DNA: TGCAGCAGAGTATCAGGAGAGACCCAGTACTTC. Amino acids: CSRVSGETQYF.

The CDR3 nucleotides are TGTGCCAGCAGCTTAGAGGGGGGACAAAACACCGGGGAGCTGTTTTTT. This gives the protein CASSLEGGQNTGELFF. This chain joins TRBV7-3 and TRBJ2-2; perhaps D is TRBD1 or TRBD2 (6 bases each). V gave up 2 bases and J gave up 2 bases, with 12 bases separating them. This CDR3 has 16 amino acids. CDR1 and CDR2 (germline): SGHTA, FQGTGA.

The rearrangement uses TRBV6-5 and TRBJ2-2, with D uncertain. The CDR3 totals 14 residues. V lost 6 bases, J lost 4 bases, and 12 bases lay in between. Germline V gives CDR1 MNHEY, CDR2 SVGAGI. The CDR3 sequence is CASRAYAPTGELFF. CDR3 nucleotides: TGTGCCAGCAGGGCCTACGCCCCCACCGGGGAGCTGTTTTTT.

This rearrangement joins TRBV5-5 to TRBJ2-5; possible D gene TRBD2, 6 bases. CDR1 and CDR2 from the germline V gene are SGHKS and YYEKEE (reference sequence). This CDR3 region has 14 residues. V was shortened by 4 bases and J by 2 bases, with 12 bases between the two germline ends. The CDR3 here is CASSGGTNQETQYF. The CDR3 DNA reads as TGTGCCAGCAGCGGGGGGACCAATCAAGAGACCCAGTACTTC.